A single sample gave rise to the 12 T cell receptor beta chains below, sequenced in a study of blood T cell repertoires in COVID-19. Sequenced by immunoSEQ multiplex PCR; TCRdb stores in-frame clones only, minus some. The sample records 150,000 to 200,000 clones, under 90% being singletons. The specimen was peripheral blood. Receptors were obtained from a person aged 65-85 years with COVID-19, enrolled during active disease.

This clone was counted once. This chain joins TRBV19 and TRBJ1-5; unclear D gene. Germline CDR1 is LNHDA and CDR2 is SQIVND (reference sequence). With 5 bases removed from V and 6 bases from J, the gap between germline ends came to 11 bases. The CDR3 sequence is 13 residues long. The CDR3 coding sequence is TGTGCCAGTAGTTTCATAACCAGTCAGCCCCAGCATTTT. Translation: CASSFITSQPQHF.

V usage is TRBV19 and J usage is TRBJ1-2; 9 bases are a match to TRBD1. The CDR3 runs to 15 residues. With 3 bases clipped from V and 2 bases from J, the junction kept 4 bases outside the gene matches. Germline V gives CDR1 LNHDA, CDR2 SQIVND (reference sequence). DNA for the CDR3: TGTGCCAGTAGTATGGGGGACAGGGTCAACTATGGCTACACCTTC. It encodes CASSMGDRVNYGYTF.

This rearrangement joins TRBV2 to TRBJ1-2; no firm D call. Germline CDR1 reads SNHLY; CDR2 reads FYNNEI. The V end was cut by 1 base, the J end by 7 bases, with 13 bases between. The CDR3 spans 14 residues. CDR3 residues: CASSEEVTRGGYTF. CDR3 in DNA: TGTGCCAGCAGTGAAGAAGTCACCAGAGGTGGCTACACCTTC.

The chain is built from TRBV7-2 and TRBJ1-5; TRBD1 aligns across 7 bases. The CDR3 runs to 15 residues. Germline V gene lookup returns CDR1 SGHTA and CDR2 FQGNSA. V trimming: 5 bases; J trimming: 5 bases; junction bases outside the gene matches: 9. CDR3 loop: CASSASRGRDQPQHF. As DNA, the CDR3 is TGTGCCAGCAGCGCATCAAGGGGGCGGGATCAGCCCCAGCATTTT.

J is TRBJ2-3 and V is TRBV2; 7 nucleotides line up with TRBD1. Germline V gives CDR1 SNHLY, CDR2 FYNNEI. V lost 4 bases to trimming and J lost 6 bases; unmatched junction nucleotides: 10. This CDR3 has 15 amino acids. The CDR3 DNA follows: TGTGCCAGCAGTGCCGGGACAGTCGGCTACGATACGCAGTATTTT. Translating it yields CASSAGTVGYDTQYF. The full variable domain, completed using reference TRBV2 and TRBJ2-3, is EPEVTQTPSHQVTQMGQEVILRCVPISNHLYFYWYRQILGQKVEFLVSFYNNEISEKSEIFDDQFSVERPDGSNFTLKIRSTKLEDSAMYFCASSAGTVGYDTQYFGPGTRLTVL.

V gene TRBV28 combines with J gene TRBJ1-1, with 7 bases identical to TRBD1. The CDR3 loop spans 14 amino acids. From germline, CDR1 is MDHEN and CDR2 SYDVKM. After removal of 8 bases from V and 4 bases from J, the junction contained 10 bases not matched to a gene. CDR3 sequence (DNA): TGTGCCAGCGGGGCGACAGGGAGGTTCACTGAAGCTTTCTTT. Amino acids: CASGATGRFTEAFF.

This CDR3 is CATSFIAGGTYEQYF. The CDR3 nucleotides are TGTGCCACCAGCTTCATAGCGGGGGGAACCTACGAGCAGTACTTC. The chain couples TRBV15 to TRBJ2-7, with 10 bases lining up with TRBD2. Germline V CDR1 and CDR2: LNHNV, YYDKDF (reference sequence). V shed 5 bases and J 2 bases; nucleotides not matched to a gene: 6. The CDR3 covers 15 residues.

The chain links TRBV19 to TRBJ1-3; the D is unclear. Germline V gene sequence: CDR1 LNHDA, CDR2 SQIVND (reference sequence). This CDR3 contains 15 residues. V lost 6 bases, J lost 0 bases, and 12 bases lay in between. This CDR3 is CASREQTISGNTIYF. The CDR3 DNA sequence: TGTGCCAGTAGAGAGCAGACAATCTCTGGAAACACCATATATTTT. Complete variable domain (other parts from reference TRBV19 and TRBJ1-3): DGGITQSPKYLFRKEGQNVTLSCEQNLNHDAMYWYRQDPGQGLRLIYYSQIVNDFQKGDIAEGYSVSREKKESFPLTVTSAQKNPTAFYLCASREQTISGNTIYFGEGSWLTVV.

The V and J genes are TRBV5-4 and TRBJ2-7, with 8 bases identical to TRBD1. Germline CDR1 reads SGHNT; CDR2 reads YYREEE (reference sequence). The CDR3 runs to 13 residues. With 5 bases clipped from V and 3 bases from J, the junction kept 4 bases outside the gene matches. The CDR3 DNA reads TGTGCCAGCAGGGAACAGGGGGACTACGAGCAGTACTTC. Its protein product is CASREQGDYEQYF. Full variable domain (outside the CDR3, taken from reference TRBV5-4 and TRBJ2-7): ETGVTQSPTHLIKTRGQQVTLRCSSQSGHNTVSWYQQALGQGPQFIFQYYREEENGRGNFPPRFSGLQFPNYSSELNVNALELDDSALYLCASREQGDYEQYFGPGTRLTVT.

This clone was seen only a few times. This sequence joins TRBV19 and TRBJ2-7; D possibly corresponds to TRBD1 (6 bases). Trimming removed 4 bases at V and 3 bases at J, with 13 bases between. CDR3 size: 14 residues. In germline, CDR1 is LNHDA, CDR2 SQIVND (reference sequence). CDR3 amino acids: CASSTPGQRYEQYF. The CDR3 nucleotides read TGTGCCAGTAGTACCCCCGGACAGCGCTACGAGCAGTACTTC.

This clone has just a few counts. The chain employs TRBV5-5 and TRBJ1-5; unclear D gene. Germline V gene sequence: CDR1 SGHKS, CDR2 YYEKEE (reference sequence). There are 15 residues in the CDR3. Trimming took 2 bases from V and 2 from J, leaving 11 bases between them. CDR3 nucleotides: TGTGCCAGCAGCTTCGGGGAGTCCGGCAATCAGCCCCAGCATTTT. It translates to CASSFGESGNQPQHF. The entire variable domain, with the rest obtained from reference TRBV5-5 and TRBJ1-5, is as follows: DAGVTQSPTHLIKTRGQQVTLRCSPISGHKSVSWYQQVLGQGPQFIFQYYEKEERGRGNFPDRFSARQFPNYSSELNVNALLLGDSALYLCASSFGESGNQPQHFGDGTRLSIL.

This rearrangement joins TRBV7-2 to TRBJ1-5; the D gene is possibly TRBD1 (6 bases). CDR3 size: 14 residues. Trimming stripped 2 bases from V and 7 bases from J, with 12 bases between. Germline assignment: CDR1 SGHTA and CDR2 FQGNSA. The CDR3 DNA is TGTGCCAGCAGCTTAAAGGCAGGGGAACAGCCCCAGCATTTT. Amino acids: CASSLKAGEQPQHF.